The source of this T cell receptor beta chain is a study of blood T cell repertoires in COVID-19. Overall study context: Donors in the United States, Italy and Spain gave samples during acute or convalescent COVID-19.

Per the study methods: Amplification of reference gene primers was used by the study to estimate nucleated cell counts. The protocol was immunoSEQ multiplex PCR, while the TCRdb copy is restricted to in-frame clones and leaves out a portion. That table furnishes V, J and clone size, whereas the DNA furnished D and trimming. The sample carries 200,000 to 300,000 clones, about four fifths recorded once. Trimming pared 6 bases from V and 7 bases from J, leaving 13 bases between. Germline values: CDR1 MNHEY, CDR2 SMNVEV (reference sequence). CDR3 size: 12 residues. Seattle's cohort entered during active infection and was followed longitudinally.

V usage is TRBV27 and J usage is TRBJ2-7; TRBD2 might be the D (5 bases). This receptor was taken from a woman older than 75 with COVID-19, enrolled during active disease. The sample taken for sequencing was peripheral blood. CDR3 nucleotides: TGTGCCAGCAGCCGAATCTCGGGGGAGCAGTACTTC. Residues: CASSRISGEQYF.